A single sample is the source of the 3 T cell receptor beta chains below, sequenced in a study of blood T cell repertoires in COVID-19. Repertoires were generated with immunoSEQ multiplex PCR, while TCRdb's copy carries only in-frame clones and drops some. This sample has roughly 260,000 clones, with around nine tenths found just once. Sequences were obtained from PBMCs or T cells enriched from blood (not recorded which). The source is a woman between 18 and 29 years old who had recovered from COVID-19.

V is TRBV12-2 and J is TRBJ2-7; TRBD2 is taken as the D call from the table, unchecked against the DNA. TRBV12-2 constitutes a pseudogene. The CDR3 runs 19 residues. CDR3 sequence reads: CASRLGPTTRGGSAGEQYF. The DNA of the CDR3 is TGTGCAAGTCGCTTAGGGCCGACAACAAGGGGCGGGAGCGCGGGCGAGCAGTACTTC.

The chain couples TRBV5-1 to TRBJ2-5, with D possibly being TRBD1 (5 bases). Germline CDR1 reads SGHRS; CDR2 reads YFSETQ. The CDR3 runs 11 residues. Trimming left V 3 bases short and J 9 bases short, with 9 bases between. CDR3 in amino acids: CASSYQQAQYF. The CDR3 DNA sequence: TGCGCCAGCAGCTATCAACAGGCCCAGTACTTC.

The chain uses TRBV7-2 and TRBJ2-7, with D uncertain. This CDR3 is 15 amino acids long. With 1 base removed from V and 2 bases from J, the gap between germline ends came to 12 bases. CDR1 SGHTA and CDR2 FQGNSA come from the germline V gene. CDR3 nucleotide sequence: TGTGCCAGCAGCTTAGGAGGCACTCTAACCTACGAGCAGTACTTC. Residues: CASSLGGTLTYEQYF.